The 26 T cell receptor beta chains below come from one sample, sequenced in a study of T cell responses to AZD1222 COVID-19 vaccine. TCRdb's copy holds only in-frame clones and misses some; the assay was immunoSEQ multiplex PCR. The sample has roughly 190,000 clones, approximately 94% seen once. This specimen was peripheral blood, taken 28 days after the second dose of the MenACWY control vaccine. These TCRs come from an adult who received the MenACWY meningococcal vaccine as a control.

V and J are TRBV7-2 and TRBJ1-3, with TRBD1 matching 7 bases. The CDR3 extends over 15 amino acids. V was pared by 2 bases and J by 3 bases, with 4 bases of the junction left unmatched. The V gene's germline CDR1 is SGHTA and CDR2 FQGNSA. CDR3: CASSLIRGFGNTIYF. The CDR3 bases are TGTGCCAGCAGCTTAATCAGGGGGTTTGGAAACACCATATATTTT.

The chain couples TRBV5-1 to TRBJ2-2, with D uncertain. The CDR3 length is 16 residues. The germline V and J ends were trimmed by 1 base and 2 bases, with 12 bases remaining between them. The germline V gene has CDR1 SGHRS and CDR2 YFSETQ. CDR3 in amino acids: CASSLMAGPNTGELFF. CDR3 sequence (DNA): TGCGCCAGCAGCTTGATGGCCGGACCAAACACCGGGGAGCTGTTTTTT. Full variable domain (remainder filled in from reference TRBV5-1 and TRBJ2-2): KAGVTQTPRYLIKTRGQQVTLSCSPISGHRSVSWYQQTPGQGLQFLFEYFSETQRNKGNFPGRFSGRQFSNSRSEMNVSTLELGDSALYLCASSLMAGPNTGELFFGEGSRLTVL.

The rearrangement uses TRBV7-2 and TRBJ1-3; D ambiguous. CDR1 SGHTA and CDR2 FQGNSA come from the germline V gene. V was shortened by 0 bases and J by 0 bases, with 9 bases between the two germline ends. The CDR3 sequence is 16 residues long. For the CDR3, the DNA is TGTGCCAGCAGCTTAGCCCACATGAGCTCTGGAAACACCATATATTTT. This gives the protein CASSLAHMSSGNTIYF.

In its sample, this clone was seen once. This sample includes further DNA sequences coding for the same CDR3. This sequence joins TRBV27 and TRBJ2-2; TRBD1 matches 9 bases. Germline-derived CDR1 and CDR2 are MNHEY and SMNVEV (reference sequence). The CDR3 sequence is 15 residues long. V dropped 4 bases and J dropped 2; count of bases not matched to a gene: 2. DNA for the CDR3: TGTGCCAGCAGTTGGGGACAGGGTAACACCGGGGAGCTGTTTTTT. This sequence encodes CASSWGQGNTGELFF.

CDR3 nucleotides: TGTGCCAGCAGTGCGGGACTAGCGGGTGAGCAGTTCTTC. As protein: CASSAGLAGEQFF. The gene calls are TRBV12-3 or TRBV12-4 and TRBJ2-1; 12 bases align to TRBD2. The CDR3 totals 13 residues. With 5 bases clipped from V and 9 bases from J, the junction kept 2 bases outside the gene matches.

This clone was recorded once. As DNA, the CDR3 is TGCGCCAGCAGCCAAGACTCCTCGGTTTGGGGCGGGGAGCTGTTTTTT. Protein: CASSQDSSVWGGELFF. The chain joins TRBV5-1 to TRBJ2-2; D is uncertain. CDR1 is SGHRS, CDR2 YFSETQ, per germline. This CDR3 has 16 residues. Deletions cut 4 bases from V and 7 bases from J, with 20 bases between.

This chain uses TRBV27 with TRBJ2-7; 8 positions agree with TRBD2. Germline loops: CDR1 MNHEY, CDR2 SMNVEV (reference sequence). The junction had 10 bases not matched to a gene; V was cut back by 6 bases and J by 3 bases. CDR3 length: 15 residues. CDR3 bases: TGTGCCAGCAGCCCGGAGACTAGCGAAGGCTACGAGCAGTACTTC. It specifies CASSPETSEGYEQYF.

On this clone itself: The same CDR3 arises from other DNA sequences in this sample as well. The chain joins TRBV30 to TRBJ1-5; D gene unclear. The V gene's germline CDR1 is GTSNPN and CDR2 SVGIG (reference sequence). V dropped 2 bases and J dropped 0 bases, with 5 bases sitting between them. The CDR3 is made up of 13 amino acids. CDR3 nucleotides: TGTGCCTGGAGTAGGGATAGCAATCAGCCCCAGCATTTT. Translating it yields CAWSRDSNQPQHF.

This clone was found once. The chain employs TRBV19 and TRBJ1-1, with D perhaps TRBD1 (5 bases). The CDR3 is 15 amino acids. Trimming cost V 5 bases and J 3 bases, with 16 bases left between them. Looked up from germline, CDR1 is LNHDA and CDR2 is SQIVND (reference sequence). CDR3 loop: CASSFPRGGDTEAFF. The CDR3 bases are TGTGCCAGTAGTTTCCCCCGGGGGGGAGACACTGAAGCTTTCTTT.

This clone was counted between two and nine times. The chain joins TRBV18 to TRBJ1-1; the D gene is possibly TRBD1 (5 bases). The germline V and J ends were trimmed by 6 bases and 2 bases, with 13 bases remaining between them. Germline-derived CDR1 and CDR2 are KGHSH and LQKENI. The CDR3 has 14 amino acids. CDR3 amino acids: CASSLRGENTEAFF. The CDR3, as DNA: TGTGCCAGCTCCCTTCGGGGGGAAAACACTGAAGCTTTCTTT.

The CDR3 sequence is CASSVNQVQGSEQYF. CDR3 in DNA: TGTGCCAGCAGCGTAAATCAGGTGCAGGGTTCCGAGCAGTACTTC. This chain joins TRBV9 and TRBJ2-7; D is perhaps TRBD1 (5 bases). V shed 1 base and J shed 6 bases, with 17 bases lying between them. CDR3 length equals 15 residues. Germline CDR1 and CDR2: SGDLS and YYNGEE. Combining the CDR3 with reference TRBV9 and TRBJ2-7 gives the whole variable domain DSGVTQTPKHLITATGQRVTLRCSPRSGDLSVYWYQQSLDQGLQFLIQYYNGEERAKGNILERFSAQQFPDLHSELNLSSLELGDSALYFCASSVNQVQGSEQYFGPGTRLTVT.

This clone showed up just once. The chain joins TRBV27 to TRBJ1-2; D gene unclear. Germline V CDR1 and CDR2: MNHEY, SMNVEV (reference sequence). Trimming removed 6 bases from V and 8 bases from J, with 16 bases in between. This CDR3 region has 13 residues. CDR3 bases: TGTGCCAGCAGGGGCTTGGGTCTTTCGGGCTACACCTTC. Residues: CASRGLGLSGYTF.

This rearrangement joins TRBV24-1 to TRBJ2-2; 10 bases are a match to TRBD2. The germline V gene has CDR1 KGHDR and CDR2 SFDVKD. This CDR3 has 14 residues. The trim removed 7 bases at V and 7 bases at J, leaving 5 bases unmatched. CDR3 bases: TGTGCCACCAGCCCGGGACTAGCGCGCGGGGAGCTGTTTTTT. This codes for CATSPGLARGELFF.

The rearrangement uses TRBV28 and TRBJ1-6, with D uncertain. There are 17 residues in the CDR3. Germline V lookup: CDR1 MDHEN, CDR2 SYDVKM. Trimming left V 4 bases short and J 0 bases short, with 13 bases between. In nucleotides, the CDR3 is TGTGCCAGCAGTTATTTCCGATTGAGCTCCTATAATTCACCCCTCCACTTT. Encoded protein: CASSYFRLSSYNSPLHF.

This chain connects TRBV2 to TRBJ2-3, with TRBD1 matching 9 bases. Germline V lookup: CDR1 SNHLY, CDR2 FYNNEI. The CDR3 extends over 14 amino acids. Unmatched junction bases numbered 2, after V lost 6 bases and J lost 1 base. The CDR3 loop reads CASSRDRGTDTQYF. DNA for the CDR3: TGTGCCAGCAGCCGGGACAGGGGCACAGATACGCAGTATTTT.

CDR3 loop: CASSRRTGPVNTEAFF. CDR3 bases: TGTGCCAGCAGCCGCCGGACGGGACCGGTGAACACTGAAGCTTTCTTT. V gene TRBV9 combines with J gene TRBJ1-1, with D possibly being TRBD1 (5 bases). Trimming took 4 bases from V and 0 from J, leaving 16 bases between them. This CDR3 spans 16 amino acids. In germline, CDR1 is SGDLS, CDR2 YYNGEE.

CDR3 DNA: TGTGCCAGCAGTTACCGGCCAAGGGGCACCGGGGAGCTGTTTTTT. Translated, it gives CASSYRPRGTGELFF. The chain couples TRBV6-5 to TRBJ2-2, with TRBD1 as a possible D gene (5 bases). CDR1 and CDR2 (germline): MNHEY, SVGAGI. Trimming cost V 2 bases and J 4 bases, with 11 bases left between them. The CDR3 covers 15 residues.

The V gene is TRBV5-1, the J gene TRBJ1-6; D perhaps matches TRBD1 (5 bases). Trimming stripped 0 bases from V and 7 bases from J, with 11 bases between. The CDR3 is 15 residues long. CDR1 is SGHRS and CDR2 is YFSETQ in the germline V gene. This CDR3 reads CASSLVQGGNSPLHF. The CDR3 DNA reads as TGCGCCAGCAGCTTGGTGCAGGGAGGAAATTCACCCCTCCACTTT.

The genes are TRBV5-1 and TRBJ1-1; D not certain. V was trimmed by 0 bases and J by 10 bases, leaving 13 bases between them. This CDR3 spans 13 amino acids. The germline gives CDR1 SGHRS, CDR2 YFSETQ. In DNA form, the CDR3 reads TGCGCCAGCAGCTTGGCCAAGGGCCTGGGAGCTTTCTTT. This sequence encodes CASSLAKGLGAFF.

This rearrangement joins TRBV7-3 to TRBJ1-6; D not certain. Germline lookup yields CDR1 SGHTA and CDR2 FQGTGA. The CDR3 runs 14 residues. Trimming cost V 0 bases and J 7 bases, with 7 bases left between them. CDR3 sequence: CASSLTAGNSPLHF. The CDR3 nucleotides are TGTGCCAGCAGCTTAACAGCGGGAAATTCACCCCTCCACTTT. Based on the CDR3 plus reference TRBV7-3 and TRBJ1-6, the full variable domain is GAGVSQTPSNKVTEKGKYVELRCDPISGHTALYWYRQSLGQGPEFLIYFQGTGAADDSGLPNDRFFAVRPEGSVSTLKIQRTERGDSAVYLCASSLTAGNSPLHFGNGTRLTVT.

V gene TRBV7-2 combines with J gene TRBJ1-5; D is undetermined. The germline V gene has CDR1 SGHTA and CDR2 FQGNSA. Trimming removed 7 bases at V and 5 bases at J, with 12 bases between. This CDR3 comprises 13 residues. CDR3 in amino acids: CASTSGLDQPQHF. CDR3 nucleotide sequence: TGTGCCAGCACCTCGGGGTTGGATCAGCCCCAGCATTTT.

A single count supports this clone. The chain joins TRBV21-1 to TRBJ2-7; the table's D gene call, TRBD2, was not cross checked with the DNA. TRBV21-1 has pseudogene status. The CDR3 totals 14 residues. The CDR3 bases are TGTGCCAGCAGCAAAGGAGGGGAGGACTACGAGCAGTACTTC. Translating it yields CASSKGGEDYEQYF.

The V gene is TRBV28, the J gene TRBJ2-7, with D perhaps TRBD1 (6 bases). The germline V gene has CDR1 MDHEN and CDR2 SYDVKM. Trimming took 7 bases from V and 4 from J, leaving 17 bases between them. The CDR3 has 14 amino acids. The CDR3 loop reads CASNGTPALYEQYF. CDR3 sequence (DNA): TGTGCCAGCAATGGGACACCCGCCCTTTACGAGCAGTACTTC.

This sequence joins TRBV6-2 or TRBV6-3 and TRBJ2-1; TRBD2 aligns across 16 bases. The CDR3 has 19 amino acids. In germline, CDR1 is MNHEY, CDR2 SVGEGT. Unmatched junction bases numbered 6, after V lost 4 bases and J lost 0 bases. The CDR3: CASSFPGLAGGSSYNEQFF. CDR3 DNA: TGTGCCAGCAGTTTTCCGGGACTAGCGGGAGGGAGCTCCTACAATGAGCAGTTCTTC.

The gene calls are TRBV5-8 and TRBJ1-1, with 10 nucleotides matching TRBD1. V was clipped by 5 bases and J by 10 bases; unmatched bases: 11. The CDR3 is 14 amino acids. Germline CDR1 is SGHTS and CDR2 is YDEGEE. DNA of the CDR3: TGTGCCAGCAGTTCCCTAGGGGGGACAGGGGTAGCTTTCTTT. Translating it yields CASSSLGGTGVAFF.

For the CDR3, the DNA is TGTGCCAGCGGGTACGGGCAGGGTGAAGCTTTCTTT. As protein: CASGYGQGEAFF. The gene calls are TRBV7-9 and TRBJ1-1, with D perhaps TRBD1 (5 bases). This CDR3 contains 12 residues. The germline V gene has CDR1 SEHNR and CDR2 FQNEAQ (reference sequence). Deletions cut 8 bases from V and 7 bases from J, with 14 bases between.